This TCR beta chain is from a study of blood T cells in healthy people across ages. Study-wide findings and caveats: Because donor CMV status was unknown, expanded clonotype changes were possibly confounded.

This clonotype turned up a few times. The antigen remains unidentified. For the second PCR, which ran for about 7 to 11 cycles, a sample-barcoded 5' primer and a J-beta primer mix were used. MiXCR, run by TCRdb on the 5' RACE reads, gives a single entry per CDR3 protein. The sample records roughly 1.5 million distinct CDR3 sequences, under 55% being singletons. Isolating PBMCs gave at least 6.5 million of these cells per sample. Total RNA extracted from each sample amounted to at least 6 micrograms. Trimming stripped 0 bases from V and 2 bases from J, with 10 bases between. There are 15 residues in the CDR3. The germline V gene encodes CDR1 SGHRS and CDR2 YFSETQ.

This receptor was identified in a woman aged 18-29 years in good health. The sequenced material came from blood. The genes are TRBV5-1 and TRBJ2-3, with D perhaps TRBD2 (6 bases). CDR3 sequence reads: CASSLVAGTTDTQYF. The DNA for the CDR3 is TGCGCCAGCAGCTTGGTCGCGGGGACCACAGATACGCAGTATTTT.